Presented here are 21 T cell receptor beta chains from one specimen sequenced in a study of shared clonotypes between healthy human individuals. The repertoire was sequenced with immunoSEQ multiplex PCR; TCRdb's copy has only in-frame clones and lacks some. The sample consists of approximately 2,200,000 clones, about 92% of them appearing once. Selected positively for CCR7 and CD45RO-negative, naive CD8 cells excluded terminally differentiated effector memory CD45RA+ cells. Sequenced sample: naive CD8+ T cells from PBMCs. The receptors shown here come from a man aged 18 to 30 in good health. Some clones in this sample may be carry-over from other donors' samples.

This clone was seen only once. At the DNA level, this CDR3 is encoded by other sequences in the same sample as well. V and J are TRBV28 and TRBJ1-5; D might be TRBD1 (6 bases). Germline V lookup: CDR1 MDHEN, CDR2 SYDVKM. The CDR3 totals 15 residues. V lost 5 bases and J 1 base, leaving 12 bases between the germline ends. CDR3 in DNA: TGTGCCAGCAGTCTGACAGGTGCCAGCAATCAGCCCCAGCATTTT. Protein: CASSLTGASNQPQHF.

The chain recombines TRBV9 with TRBJ2-7, with D perhaps assigned TRBD1 or TRBD2 (5 bases each). V lost 0 bases to trimming and J lost 1 base, with 11 bases between them. This CDR3 is 15 amino acids long. Germline CDR1 and CDR2: SGDLS and YYNGEE. CDR3 DNA sequence: TGTGCCAGCAGCGTAGCCCCCGGGGCGTCCTACGAGCAGTACTTC. Translation gives CASSVAPGASYEQYF.

The chain is built from TRBV28 and TRBJ1-4; possible D gene TRBD1, 6 bases. CDR1 MDHEN and CDR2 SYDVKM come from the germline V gene. V lost 6 bases and J lost 4, with 18 bases in between. The CDR3 spans 16 residues. CDR3 protein: CASSAIIGGGNEKLFF. Written as DNA, the CDR3 is TGTGCCAGCAGCGCCATTATTGGGGGCGGTAATGAAAAACTGTTTTTT.

CDR3 residues: CASSPRQGPYNEQFF. CDR3 DNA: TGTGCCAGCAGTCCCCGACAGGGTCCCTACAATGAGCAGTTCTTC. The chain carries TRBV6-5 and TRBJ2-1, with TRBD1 matching over 7 bases. The CDR3 has 15 residues. V lost 5 bases and J lost 2; bases outside the gene matches: 6. Germline V gene lookup returns CDR1 MNHEY and CDR2 SVGAGI.

The chain combines TRBV5-1 with TRBJ2-7; 10 bases align to TRBD2. V trimming: 1 base; J trimming: 6 bases; junction bases outside the gene matches: 4. This CDR3 comprises 14 residues. Germline values: CDR1 SGHRS, CDR2 YFSETQ. CDR3 sequence reads: CASSLRGLATEQYF. For the CDR3, the DNA is TGCGCCAGCAGCTTGAGGGGACTAGCGACCGAGCAGTACTTC. The entire variable domain, with the rest obtained from reference TRBV5-1 and TRBJ2-7, is as follows: KAGVTQTPRYLIKTRGQQVTLSCSPISGHRSVSWYQQTPGQGLQFLFEYFSETQRNKGNFPGRFSGRQFSNSRSEMNVSTLELGDSALYLCASSLRGLATEQYFGPGTRLTVT.

The J gene is TRBJ2-3, the V gene TRBV7-3; 8 bases map to TRBD1. Germline V gene data show CDR1 as SGHTA and CDR2 as FQGTGA. The CDR3 length is 17 residues. J lost 0 bases, V lost 4 bases, and 9 bases had no gene match. This CDR3 is CASSSGWTGSSTDTQYF. CDR3 DNA: TGTGCCAGCAGCTCCGGATGGACAGGGTCTAGCACAGATACGCAGTATTTT.

This clone came up a few times. The same CDR3 is also encoded by other DNA sequences in this sample. The chain combines TRBV9 with TRBJ2-2; D gene ambiguous. CDR1 is SGDLS and CDR2 is YYNGEE in the germline V gene. V was pared by 2 bases and J by 3 bases, with 2 bases between. The CDR3 consists of 12 residues. The CDR3 loop is CASSVHTGELFF. As DNA, the CDR3 is TGTGCCAGCAGCGTTCACACCGGGGAGCTGTTTTTT.

This sequence joins TRBV27 and TRBJ2-3, with TRBD2 matching over 10 bases. This CDR3 has 16 amino acids. CDR1 and CDR2 from the germline V gene are MNHEY and SMNVEV (reference sequence). J lost 0 bases, V lost 3 bases, and 3 bases had no gene match. The CDR3 sequence: CASSFLAGVSTDTQYF. For the CDR3, the DNA is TGTGCCAGCAGTTTCCTAGCGGGAGTGAGCACAGATACGCAGTATTTT.

CDR3 amino acids: CASSIGKRSYEQYF. The CDR3 DNA is TGTGCCAGTAGTATAGGGAAACGGTCCTACGAGCAGTACTTC. The chain carries TRBV19 and TRBJ2-7; D unresolved. V gave up 1 base and J gave up 1 base, with 8 bases separating them. The CDR3 has 14 amino acids. In germline, CDR1 is LNHDA, CDR2 SQIVND (reference sequence).

This chain joins TRBV7-8 and TRBJ2-1; 9 nucleotides line up with TRBD2. V was pared by 4 bases and J by 7 bases, with 8 bases of the junction left unmatched. The germline V gene encodes CDR1 SGHVS and CDR2 FQNEAQ. This CDR3 contains 15 residues. In nucleotides, the CDR3 is TGTGCCAGCAGCTCGGCTAGCGGGGCTTGGAATGAGCAGTTCTTC. Amino acid sequence: CASSSASGAWNEQFF.

This chain connects TRBV7-9 to TRBJ2-6; tentatively, D is TRBD2 (6 bases). Germline CDR1 is SEHNR and CDR2 is FQNEAQ (reference sequence). CDR3 size: 17 residues. V shed 5 bases and J shed 2 bases, with 16 bases lying between them. The CDR3 DNA reads as TGTGCCAGCAGCAGGCGGGACGTATTCGCTGGGGCCAACGTCCTGACTTTC. This translates into CASSRRDVFAGANVLTF. The full variable domain, rest sourced from reference TRBV7-9 and TRBJ2-6, is DTGVSQNPRHKITKRGQNVTFRCDPISEHNRLYWYRQTLGQGPEFLTYFQNEAQLEKSRLLSDRFSAERPKGSFSTLEIQRTEQGDSAMYLCASSRRDVFAGANVLTFGAGSRLTVL.

The chain joins TRBV5-6 to TRBJ2-3; 15 nucleotides match TRBD2. Per the germline V gene, CDR1 is SGHDT and CDR2 is YYEEEE. Trimming at V came to 0 bases and at J to 2 bases, leaving 7 bases not matched to a gene. This CDR3 region has 19 residues. CDR3 in DNA: TGTGCCAGCAGCTTGGGGACTAGCGGGAGGGACCCCGCCACAGATACGCAGTATTTT. Its protein product is CASSLGTSGRDPATDTQYF.

The CDR3: CASSSGQVIYNEQFF. CDR3 in DNA: TGTGCCAGCAGCTCGGGACAGGTTATCTACAATGAGCAGTTCTTC. The gene calls are TRBV11-2 and TRBJ2-1; TRBD1 matches 8 bases. The J segment lost 3 bases and the V segment lost 4 bases, leaving 5 bases of the junction unmatched. The length of the CDR3 is 15 residues. Looked up from germline, CDR1 is SGHAT and CDR2 is FQNNGV.

Only one count was recorded for this clone. The chain links TRBV6-1 to TRBJ2-7; 7 bases match TRBD1. The CDR3 spans 15 residues. Germline loops: CDR1 MNHNS, CDR2 SASEGT. J gave up 3 bases and V 5 bases, and 10 bases lay outside the gene matches. The CDR3: CASSLVRDSGYEQYF. The CDR3 coding sequence is TGTGCCAGCAGTCTAGTCCGGGACAGTGGCTACGAGCAGTACTTC.

The chain is built from TRBV9 and TRBJ2-1; 12 bases align to TRBD2. The CDR3 length is 16 residues. CDR1 and CDR2 from the germline V gene are SGDLS and YYNGEE. V trimming: 4 bases; J trimming: 9 bases; junction bases outside the gene matches: 11. Here the CDR3 DNA reads TGTGCCAGCAGCTGGGGACGGACTAGCGGGATTCTTGAGCAGTTCTTC. It codes for CASSWGRTSGILEQFF.

A single count supports this clone. V and J are TRBV27 and TRBJ2-2, with TRBD2 identical over 9 bases. The CDR3 is 15 amino acids. J gave up 8 bases and V 6 bases, and 10 bases lay outside the gene matches. CDR1 and CDR2 (germline): MNHEY, SMNVEV (reference sequence). The CDR3 DNA reads as TGTGCCAGCAGCCGTTCCAGCGGGAGGAAGGGGGAGCTGTTTTTT. It yields the protein CASSRSSGRKGELFF.

The chain links TRBV5-1 to TRBJ2-7, with D perhaps matching TRBD2 (6 bases). From germline, CDR1 is SGHRS and CDR2 YFSETQ. The CDR3 length is 14 residues. The V and J ends lost 6 bases and 2 bases respectively, with 15 bases between them. CDR3 sequence: CASTYDGSPYEQYF. CDR3 nucleotides: TGCGCCAGCACCTACGACGGGAGCCCCTACGAGCAGTACTTC.

The chain links TRBV19 to TRBJ2-1; TRBD1 matches 10 bases. The CDR3 is 16 amino acids. Looked up from germline, CDR1 is LNHDA and CDR2 is SQIVND (reference sequence). Trimming cost V 5 bases and J 3 bases; bases outside gene matches: 7. The CDR3, as DNA: TGTGCCAGTAGTGGGGACGGGACAGGGGTCTACAATGAGCAGTTCTTC. Translated: CASSGDGTGVYNEQFF.

The chain joins TRBV5-4 to TRBJ2-1; 7 nucleotides match TRBD1. With V trimmed by 4 bases and J by 2 bases, 3 bases remained unmatched. This CDR3 spans 14 amino acids. Germline CDR1 is SGHNT and CDR2 is YYREEE (reference sequence). CDR3 in amino acids: CASSPGTAYNEQFF. As DNA, the CDR3 is TGTGCCAGCAGCCCCGGGACAGCCTACAATGAGCAGTTCTTC.

The rearrangement links TRBV4-2 to TRBJ2-7; D unclear. Trimming shortened V by 0 bases and J by 2 bases, and 8 bases separated the two germline ends. The CDR3 runs to 14 residues. Per the germline V gene, CDR1 is LGHNA and CDR2 is YNFKEQ. Here the CDR3 DNA reads TGTGCCAGCAGCCAAGAACGCATCACCTACGAGCAGTACTTC. Protein: CASSQERITYEQYF.

The chain combines TRBV27 with TRBJ1-1; a possible D gene is TRBD1 (6 bases). Per the germline V gene, CDR1 is MNHEY and CDR2 is SMNVEV (reference sequence). CDR3 length: 14 residues. Trimming removed 8 bases from V and 1 base from J, with 14 bases in between. In nucleotides, the CDR3 is TGTGCCAGCGGCCGAGACAGGAGGAACACTGAAGCTTTCTTT. This translates into CASGRDRRNTEAFF.